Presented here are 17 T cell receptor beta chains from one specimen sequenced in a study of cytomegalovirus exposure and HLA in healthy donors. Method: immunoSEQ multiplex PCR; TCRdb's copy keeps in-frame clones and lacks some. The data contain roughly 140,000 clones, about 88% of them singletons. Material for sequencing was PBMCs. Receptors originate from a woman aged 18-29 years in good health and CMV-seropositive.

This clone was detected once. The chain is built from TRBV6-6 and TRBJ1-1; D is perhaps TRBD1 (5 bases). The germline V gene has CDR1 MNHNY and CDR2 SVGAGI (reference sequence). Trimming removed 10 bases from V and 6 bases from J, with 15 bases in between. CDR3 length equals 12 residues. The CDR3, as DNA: TGTGCCACGGTGGTGGGGGGAGCTGAAGCTTTCTTT. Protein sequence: CATVVGGAEAFF.

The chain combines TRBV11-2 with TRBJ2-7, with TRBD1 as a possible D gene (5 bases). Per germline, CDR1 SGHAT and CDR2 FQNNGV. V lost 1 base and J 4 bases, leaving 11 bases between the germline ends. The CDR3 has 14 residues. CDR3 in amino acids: CASSLVGAGYEQYF. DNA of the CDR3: TGTGCCAGCAGCTTAGTTGGGGCAGGTTACGAGCAGTACTTC.

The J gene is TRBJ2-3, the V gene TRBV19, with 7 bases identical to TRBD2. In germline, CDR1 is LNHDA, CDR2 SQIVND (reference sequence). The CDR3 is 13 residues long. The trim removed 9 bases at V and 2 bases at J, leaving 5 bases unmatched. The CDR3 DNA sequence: TGTGCCAGCCCAGCGGGAATCACAGATACGCAGTATTTT. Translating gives CASPAGITDTQYF.

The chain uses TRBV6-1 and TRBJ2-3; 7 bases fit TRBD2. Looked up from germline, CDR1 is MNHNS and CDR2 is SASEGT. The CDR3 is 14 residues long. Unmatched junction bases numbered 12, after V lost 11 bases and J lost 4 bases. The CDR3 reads CAGTGGRRADTQYF. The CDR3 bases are TGTGCCGGAACGGGCGGGAGACGGGCAGATACGCAGTATTTT.

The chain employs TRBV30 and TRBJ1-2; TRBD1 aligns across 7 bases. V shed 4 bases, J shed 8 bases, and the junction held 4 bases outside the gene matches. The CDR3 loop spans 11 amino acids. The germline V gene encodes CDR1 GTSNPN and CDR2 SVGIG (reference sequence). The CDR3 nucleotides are TGTGCCTGGAACAGGGGCCGGGGCTACACCTTC. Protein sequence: CAWNRGRGYTF.

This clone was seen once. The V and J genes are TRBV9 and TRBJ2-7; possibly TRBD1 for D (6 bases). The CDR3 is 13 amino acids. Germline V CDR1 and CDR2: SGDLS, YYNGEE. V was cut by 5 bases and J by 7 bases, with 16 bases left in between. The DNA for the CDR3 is TGTGCCAGCAGTGGAACAGGGTTGGGGGAGCAGTACTTC. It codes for CASSGTGLGEQYF.

CDR3 in DNA: TGTGCCAGCAGTTCCCCGGGCCAGGGGAGAGACACCATATATTTT. This sequence encodes CASSSPGQGRDTIYF. This rearrangement joins TRBV28 to TRBJ1-3; D may be TRBD1 (6 bases). V dropped 4 bases and J dropped 8 bases, with 18 bases sitting between them. Germline V gene data show CDR1 as MDHEN and CDR2 as SYDVKM. This CDR3 contains 15 residues.

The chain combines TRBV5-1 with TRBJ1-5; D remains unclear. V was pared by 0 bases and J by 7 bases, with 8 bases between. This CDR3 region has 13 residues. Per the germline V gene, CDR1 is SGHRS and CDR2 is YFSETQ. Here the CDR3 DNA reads TGCGCCAGCAGCTTGGGAGGGATCCAGCCCCAGCATTTT. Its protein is CASSLGGIQPQHF.

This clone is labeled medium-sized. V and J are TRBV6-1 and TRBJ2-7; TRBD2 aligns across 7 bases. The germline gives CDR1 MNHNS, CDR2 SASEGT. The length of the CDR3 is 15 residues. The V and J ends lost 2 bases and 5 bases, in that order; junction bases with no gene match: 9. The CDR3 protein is CASSELAGDSNEQYF. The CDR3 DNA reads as TGTGCCAGCAGTGAACTCGCGGGAGATTCCAACGAGCAGTACTTC.

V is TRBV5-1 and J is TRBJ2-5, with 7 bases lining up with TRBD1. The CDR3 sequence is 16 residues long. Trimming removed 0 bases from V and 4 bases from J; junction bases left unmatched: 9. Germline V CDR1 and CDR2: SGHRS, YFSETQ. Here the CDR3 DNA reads TGCGCCAGCAGCTTGGAGGGAAGGGGGCGAGGAGAGACCCAGTACTTC. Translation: CASSLEGRGRGETQYF.

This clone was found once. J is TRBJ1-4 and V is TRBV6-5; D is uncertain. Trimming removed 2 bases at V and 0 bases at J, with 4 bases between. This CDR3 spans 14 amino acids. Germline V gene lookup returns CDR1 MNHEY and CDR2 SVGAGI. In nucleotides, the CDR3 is TGTGCCAGCAGTTACCTTGCAACTAATGAAAAACTGTTTTTT. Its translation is CASSYLATNEKLFF.

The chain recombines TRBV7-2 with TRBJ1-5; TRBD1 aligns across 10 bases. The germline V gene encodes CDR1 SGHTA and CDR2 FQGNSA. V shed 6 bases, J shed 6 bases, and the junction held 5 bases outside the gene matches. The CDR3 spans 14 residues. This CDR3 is CASSPTGGFQPQHF. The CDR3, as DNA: TGTGCCAGCAGTCCGACAGGGGGCTTTCAGCCCCAGCATTTT.

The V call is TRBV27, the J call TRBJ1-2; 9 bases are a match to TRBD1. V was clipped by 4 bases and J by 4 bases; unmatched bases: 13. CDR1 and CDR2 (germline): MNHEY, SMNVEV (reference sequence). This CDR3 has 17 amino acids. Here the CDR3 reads CASSSLGTGSPPYGYTF. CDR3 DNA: TGTGCCAGCAGTTCACTCGGGACAGGGAGCCCCCCCTATGGCTACACCTTC.

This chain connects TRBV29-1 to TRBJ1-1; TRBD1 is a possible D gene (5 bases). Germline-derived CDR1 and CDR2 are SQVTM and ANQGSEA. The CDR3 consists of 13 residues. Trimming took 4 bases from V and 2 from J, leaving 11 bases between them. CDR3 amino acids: CSVGSGLNTEAFF. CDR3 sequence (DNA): TGCAGCGTTGGTTCAGGGCTTAACACTGAAGCTTTCTTT.

The CDR3 loop reads CASRPVRGNTEAFF. The CDR3 DNA follows: TGTGCCAGCAGACCAGTACGGGGGAACACTGAAGCTTTCTTT. This chain links TRBV7-8 with TRBJ1-1; D ambiguous. V was cut by 6 bases and J by 1 base, with 12 bases left in between. This CDR3 has 14 amino acids. The germline gives CDR1 SGHVS, CDR2 FQNEAQ.

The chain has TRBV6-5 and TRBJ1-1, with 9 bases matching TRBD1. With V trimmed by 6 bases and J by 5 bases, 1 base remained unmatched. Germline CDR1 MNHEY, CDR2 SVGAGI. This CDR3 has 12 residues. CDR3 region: CASRTGGTEAFF. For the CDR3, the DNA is TGTGCCAGCAGGACAGGGGGAACTGAAGCTTTCTTT.

The CDR3 spells CASSYLRTSTDTQYF. The CDR3 coding sequence is TGTGCCAGCAGTTACCTGCGGACTAGCACAGATACGCAGTATTTT. V gene TRBV6-5 combines with J gene TRBJ2-3; perhaps TRBD2 as D (5 bases). The CDR3 is 15 amino acids. The germline V gene has CDR1 MNHEY and CDR2 SVGAGI. V dropped 2 bases and J dropped 0 bases, with 9 bases sitting between them.